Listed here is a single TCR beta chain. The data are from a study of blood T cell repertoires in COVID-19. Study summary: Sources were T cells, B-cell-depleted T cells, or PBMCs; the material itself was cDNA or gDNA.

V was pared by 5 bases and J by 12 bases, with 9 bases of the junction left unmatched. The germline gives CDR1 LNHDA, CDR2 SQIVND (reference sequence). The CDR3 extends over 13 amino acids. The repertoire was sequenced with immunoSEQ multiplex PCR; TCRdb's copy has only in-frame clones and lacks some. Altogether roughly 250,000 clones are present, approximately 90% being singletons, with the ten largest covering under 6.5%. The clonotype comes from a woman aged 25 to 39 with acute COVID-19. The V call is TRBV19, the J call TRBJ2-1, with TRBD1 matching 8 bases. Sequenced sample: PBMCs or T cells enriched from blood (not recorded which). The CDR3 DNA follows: TGTGCCAGTAGTTACAGGGGGACCCCGGGGCAGTTCTTC. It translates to CASSYRGTPGQFF.